The 31 T cell receptor beta chains reported below all come from one sample, sequenced in a study of blood T cell repertoires in COVID-19 (dated by TCRdb to 2020 to 2022). The protocol used for the library was the immunoSEQ multiplex PCR assay. This immuneACCESS table, as held by TCRdb, lists in-frame sequences with V and J called but not all clones. Of the missing ones, under half trace to an unresolved V gene in checked studies; the others have no known cause. In this sample the table shows a few hundred thousand clones, around 84% of which occur a single time. The ten largest clones take up less than 4.5% of the sample. Sequencing input: peripheral blood. The receptors originated from a man in his fifties or sixties with acute or convalescent COVID-19.

V usage is TRBV5-4 and J usage is TRBJ1-1, with TRBD1 identical over 9 bases. The germline V gene has CDR1 SGHNT and CDR2 YYREEE (reference sequence). This CDR3 is built from 16 residues. V was clipped by 3 bases and J by 6 bases; unmatched bases: 12. Written as DNA, the CDR3 is TGTGCCAGCAGCTCCCGACAGGGGGAGGGTGTTGCTGAAGCTTTCTTT. Protein: CASSSRQGEGVAEAFF.

This chain links TRBV18 with TRBJ1-1; D remains ambiguous. The CDR3 extends over 14 amino acids. The germline V gene encodes CDR1 KGHSH and CDR2 LQKENI. Between the trimmed V and J ends, which lost 4 bases and 1 base, there was a span of 10 bases. Written as DNA, the CDR3 is TGTGCCAGCTCACAAACGCAGGAGAACACTGAAGCTTTCTTT. This encodes CASSQTQENTEAFF.

This chain links TRBV5-1 with TRBJ2-3, with TRBD1 matching over 7 bases. V lost 1 base, J lost 1 base, and 3 bases stayed unmatched. Germline V gives CDR1 SGHRS, CDR2 YFSETQ. The CDR3 has 15 residues. The CDR3 is CASSLIGQGTDTQYF. CDR3 bases: TGCGCCAGCAGCTTGATTGGACAGGGCACAGATACGCAGTATTTT.

The genes are TRBV5-4 and TRBJ2-1; possible D gene TRBD2, 7 bases. The CDR3 extends over 18 amino acids. Germline-derived CDR1 and CDR2 are SGHNT and YYREEE (reference sequence). The germline V and J ends were trimmed by 4 bases and 0 bases, with 20 bases remaining between them. This CDR3 is CASSRGLGGTASYNEQFF. As DNA, the CDR3 is TGTGCCAGCAGCCGGGGGCTGGGGGGGACCGCCTCCTACAATGAGCAGTTCTTC. Full variable domain (rest looked up from reference TRBV5-4 and TRBJ2-1): ETGVTQSPTHLIKTRGQQVTLRCSSQSGHNTVSWYQQALGQGPQFIFQYYREEENGRGNFPPRFSGLQFPNYSSELNVNALELDDSALYLCASSRGLGGTASYNEQFFGPGTRLTVL.

The chain combines TRBV14 with TRBJ1-3, with TRBD1 as a possible D gene (5 bases). The CDR3 runs 15 residues. V lost 1 base and J 3 bases, leaving 10 bases between the germline ends. Per the germline V gene, CDR1 is SGHDN and CDR2 is FVKESK. CDR3: CASSQGRTYGNTIYF. The CDR3 DNA reads as TGTGCCAGCAGCCAAGGAAGGACATATGGAAACACCATATATTTT. Full variable domain (rest looked up from reference TRBV14 and TRBJ1-3): EAGVTQFPSHSVIEKGQTVTLRCDPISGHDNLYWYRRVMGKEIKFLLHFVKESKQDESGMPNNRFLAERTGGTYSTLKVQPAELEDSGVYFCASSQGRTYGNTIYFGEGSWLTVV.

This clone showed up just once. The gene calls are TRBV18 and TRBJ2-2; TRBD2 agrees at 9 bases. This CDR3 is 15 amino acids long. Germline loops: CDR1 KGHSH, CDR2 LQKENI. The ends lost 8 bases at V and 3 bases at J; junction bases unmatched: 7. The CDR3 is CASPPSSGDTGELFF. The CDR3 nucleotides read TGTGCCAGCCCCCCGTCTAGCGGGGACACCGGGGAGCTGTTTTTT.

This rearrangement joins TRBV11-2 to TRBJ1-2, with D uncertain. CDR1 and CDR2 from the germline V gene are SGHAT and FQNNGV. Trimming left V 5 bases short and J 8 bases short, with 15 bases between. The length of the CDR3 is 13 residues. The CDR3 DNA sequence: TGTGCCAGCAGCCCGGACTCTTCCGTAGGCTACACCTTC. Its translation is CASSPDSSVGYTF.

J is TRBJ1-4 and V is TRBV12-3 or TRBV12-4, with TRBD1 identical over 7 bases. The CDR3 runs to 13 residues. J was trimmed by 6 bases and V by 5 bases; bases with no gene match: 3. The CDR3 is CASSPGTDEKLFF. CDR3 DNA: TGTGCCAGCAGTCCTGGGACAGATGAAAAACTGTTTTTT.

This chain uses TRBV6-5 with TRBJ1-2; TRBD1 matches at 9 bases. With V trimmed by 4 bases and J by 8 bases, 8 bases remained unmatched. This CDR3 is built from 14 residues. Germline CDR1 is MNHEY and CDR2 is SVGAGI. DNA of the CDR3: TGTGCCAGCAGTTCGGGACAGGGCGACTTCGGCTACACCTTC. Translation gives CASSSGQGDFGYTF.

The chain recombines TRBV3-1 (or the pseudogene TRBV3-2) with TRBJ2-1; weak D call: TRBD1 (6 bases). V was shortened by 1 base and J by 5 bases, with 12 bases between the two germline ends. The CDR3 consists of 15 residues. Germline values: CDR1 LGHDT, CDR2 YNNKEL (reference sequence). CDR3 loop: CASSQVGRGNNEQFF. DNA for the CDR3: TGTGCCAGCAGCCAAGTTGGAAGGGGGAACAATGAGCAGTTCTTC.

The chain recombines TRBV10-1 with TRBJ1-2, with 10 bases lining up with TRBD1. V gave up 6 bases and J gave up 6 bases; unmatched junction bases: 10. In germline, CDR1 is WNHNN, CDR2 SYGVQD (reference sequence). This CDR3 has 15 amino acids. CDR3 nucleotide sequence: TGCGCCAGCAGACCCGGGACAGGGGTTTATGATGGCTACACCTTC. Its translation is CASRPGTGVYDGYTF.

The chain employs TRBV29-1 and TRBJ1-2; 12 nucleotides match TRBD1. V was clipped by 5 bases and J by 0 bases; unmatched bases: 7. The CDR3 sequence is 16 residues long. Germline V gene sequence: CDR1 SQVTM, CDR2 ANQGSEA. The CDR3 loop is CSVLGTGGASNYGYTF. The DNA of the CDR3 is TGCAGCGTTCTTGGGACAGGGGGCGCCTCTAACTATGGCTACACCTTC.

V usage is TRBV6-6 and J usage is TRBJ1-1; perhaps TRBD1 as D (5 bases). Germline V gene lookup returns CDR1 MNHNY and CDR2 SVGAGI (reference sequence). This CDR3 is built from 13 residues. V shed 5 bases and J shed 6 bases, with 13 bases lying between them. The CDR3 reads CASSLGGDAEAFF. The CDR3 nucleotides read TGTGCCAGCAGTCTGGGGGGGGACGCTGAAGCTTTCTTT.

The chain couples TRBV9 to TRBJ2-1, with 9 bases lining up with TRBD2. Germline CDR1 reads SGDLS; CDR2 reads YYNGEE. The CDR3 runs 16 residues. Germline trimming cut 2 bases from V and 2 bases from J; bases unmatched to any gene: 5. CDR3 in amino acids: CASSVLAGDPYNEQFF. The CDR3 bases are TGTGCCAGCAGCGTTTTAGCGGGGGACCCCTACAATGAGCAGTTCTTC.

This clone has more than one count but fewer than ten. V gene TRBV18 combines with J gene TRBJ2-3; 9 bases align to TRBD1. This CDR3 is 15 amino acids long. Germline V CDR1 and CDR2: KGHSH, LQKENI. The J segment lost 0 bases and the V segment lost 3 bases, leaving 1 base of the junction unmatched. The CDR3 nucleotides read TGTGCCAGCTCACCTGGGACAGGGAGCACAGATACGCAGTATTTT. Translating gives CASSPGTGSTDTQYF.

The chain couples TRBV7-9 to TRBJ2-7; the D gene is possibly TRBD1 (6 bases). V was pared by 5 bases and J by 2 bases, with 10 bases between. Germline CDR1 and CDR2: SEHNR and FQNEAQ (reference sequence). The CDR3 contains 13 residues. Here the CDR3 DNA reads TGTGCCAGCAGCCCACAGGGTACCTACGAGCAGTACTTC. Its protein is CASSPQGTYEQYF.

The chain employs TRBV5-1 and TRBJ1-1; a weak D match, TRBD1 (6 bases). Germline V gene data show CDR1 as SGHRS and CDR2 as YFSETQ. CDR3 length: 15 residues. Trimming left V 4 bases short and J 1 base short, with 14 bases between. The CDR3 coding sequence is TGCGCCAGCAGCGTGACCGGGACAAGGAACACTGAAGCTTTCTTT. Translating gives CASSVTGTRNTEAFF.

This clone has a handful of counts. This sample includes further DNA sequences coding for the same CDR3. The chain links TRBV7-2 to TRBJ1-5; possible D gene TRBD1, 6 bases. The germline gives CDR1 SGHTA, CDR2 FQGNSA. CDR3 size: 14 residues. V lost 6 bases to trimming and J lost 3 bases, with 12 bases between them. The CDR3 protein is CASRTTGINQPQHF. DNA of the CDR3: TGTGCCAGCAGGACCACAGGGATCAATCAGCCCCAGCATTTT. The variable domain in full, with the rest retrieved from reference TRBV7-2 and TRBJ1-5, is GAGVSQSPSNKVTEKGKDVELRCDPISGHTALYWYRQSLGQGLEFLIYFQGNSAPDKSGLPSDRFSAERTGGSVSTLTIQRTQQEDSAVYLCASRTTGINQPQHFGDGTRLSIL.

The V gene is TRBV9, the J gene TRBJ1-2, with 9 nucleotides matching TRBD1. The CDR3 has 19 residues. Germline V gene lookup returns CDR1 SGDLS and CDR2 YYNGEE. J gave up 1 base and V 3 bases, and 16 bases lay outside the gene matches. The CDR3 DNA reads as TGTGCCAGCAGCGGCGCCTTTACGGGGGGACAGGGTTATAACTATGGCTACACCTTC. Its protein product is CASSGAFTGGQGYNYGYTF.

This chain uses TRBV5-5 with TRBJ1-1; D gene uncertain. This CDR3 region has 14 residues. CDR1 and CDR2 (germline): SGHKS, YYEKEE (reference sequence). Trimming cost V 2 bases and J 0 bases, with 8 bases left between them. CDR3 sequence reads: CASSLQHLNTEAFF. In DNA form, the CDR3 reads TGTGCCAGCAGCTTACAACACCTGAACACTGAAGCTTTCTTT.

The chain is built from TRBV5-5 and TRBJ1-1; 8 bases line up with TRBD1. There are 16 residues in the CDR3. Looked up from germline, CDR1 is SGHKS and CDR2 is YYEKEE (reference sequence). V trimming: 4 bases; J trimming: 2 bases; junction bases outside the gene matches: 10. The CDR3 spells CASSVTGVGGNTEAFF. The CDR3 nucleotides read TGTGCCAGCAGCGTGACAGGGGTTGGGGGAAACACTGAAGCTTTCTTT.

This clone was observed a handful of times. This chain connects TRBV5-8 to TRBJ1-1; 8 bases match TRBD1. Losses at the gene ends were 0 bases for V and 0 bases for J; bases not matched to a gene: 7. Germline loops: CDR1 SGHTS, CDR2 YDEGEE. The CDR3 loop spans 17 amino acids. Here the CDR3 reads CASSLVPGGYMNTEAFF. CDR3 DNA: TGTGCCAGCAGCTTGGTCCCAGGGGGCTATATGAACACTGAAGCTTTCTTT.

V and J are TRBV4-2 and TRBJ2-3; 9 nucleotides align to TRBD2. Trimming took 1 base from V and 3 from J; bases not matched to a gene: 11. The CDR3 extends over 18 amino acids. CDR1 and CDR2 (germline): LGHNA, YNFKEQ. The CDR3 sequence: CASSQGWRGGRKTDTQYF. DNA for the CDR3: TGTGCCAGCAGCCAAGGGTGGCGGGGGGGCCGTAAGACAGATACGCAGTATTTT.

The chain couples TRBV30 to TRBJ2-7; 10 positions agree with TRBD1. Germline V gene data show CDR1 as GTSNPN and CDR2 as SVGIG (reference sequence). The CDR3 has 17 residues. J lost 0 bases, V lost 0 bases, and 8 bases had no gene match. DNA for the CDR3: TGTGCCTGGAGTGTTCCCGGGACAGGGGTCCTCTCCTACGAGCAGTACTTC. Its translation is CAWSVPGTGVLSYEQYF.

The rearrangement joins TRBV19 to TRBJ1-6, with a tentative D call TRBD1 (5 bases). The CDR3 spans 16 residues. Trimming shortened V by 4 bases and J by 4 bases, and 14 bases separated the two germline ends. Germline V gives CDR1 LNHDA, CDR2 SQIVND (reference sequence). CDR3: CASSKASTAYNSPLHF. DNA for the CDR3: TGTGCCAGTAGTAAAGCCTCGACAGCATATAATTCACCCCTCCACTTT.

The chain carries TRBV29-1 and TRBJ2-4, with 8 bases matching TRBD1. With 3 bases clipped from V and 5 bases from J, the junction kept 3 bases outside the gene matches. The CDR3 loop spans 13 amino acids. Germline values: CDR1 SQVTM, CDR2 ANQGSEA. The CDR3 bases are TGCAGCGTTGAGCAGGGGGCACAAAACATTCAGTACTTC. It specifies CSVEQGAQNIQYF.

The chain is built from TRBV5-6 and TRBJ1-5, with 9 bases aligning to TRBD1. Germline V gene sequence: CDR1 SGHDT, CDR2 YYEEEE. This CDR3 contains 14 residues. The V gene end was trimmed by 5 bases and the J gene end by 6 bases; junction bases not matched to a gene: 6. The CDR3 DNA follows: TGTGCCAGCAGTCTAACAGGGGGCAGTCAGCCCCAGCATTTT. It yields the protein CASSLTGGSQPQHF.

This clone has just one count. CDR3 DNA sequence: TGCGCCAGCAGTCGATCGCCTAGCGGAGAACCCAGCTCCTACAATGAGCAGTTCTTC. Translating it yields CASSRSPSGEPSSYNEQFF. This rearrangement joins TRBV23-1 to TRBJ2-1; the match to TRBD2 covers 7 bases. TRBV23-1 is placed among ORFs of uncertain function. With 4 bases clipped from V and 0 bases from J, the junction kept 15 bases outside the gene matches. This CDR3 is built from 19 residues.

The chain has TRBV27 and TRBJ1-1, with D perhaps matching TRBD1 (6 bases). V lost 3 bases and J 4 bases, leaving 12 bases between the germline ends. The CDR3 runs 14 residues. Germline V gene data show CDR1 as MNHEY and CDR2 as SMNVEV (reference sequence). CDR3 in amino acids: CASSFGQSLTEAFF. The CDR3 nucleotides read TGTGCCAGCAGTTTCGGACAGTCGCTCACTGAAGCTTTCTTT.

The chain couples TRBV6-5 to TRBJ2-7; TRBD2 is a possible D gene (5 bases). The CDR3 runs to 13 residues. Trimming cost V 9 bases and J 3 bases, with 15 bases left between them. Germline CDR1 MNHEY, CDR2 SVGAGI. The CDR3: CASYPGNGYEQYF. CDR3 nucleotides: TGTGCCAGTTATCCCGGGAATGGCTACGAGCAGTACTTC.

The gene calls are TRBV19 and TRBJ1-2; 10 bases are a match to TRBD1. CDR1 is LNHDA and CDR2 is SQIVND in the germline V gene (reference sequence). This CDR3 has 13 residues. The V gene end was trimmed by 10 bases and the J gene end by 3 bases; junction bases not matched to a gene: 5. CDR3: CATETGGHYGYTF. The CDR3 region has the DNA TGTGCCACCGAGACAGGGGGCCACTATGGCTACACCTTC.